These T cell receptor beta chains were read from a single sample in a study of T-cell reconstitution after alpha-beta-depleted transplantation in children. TCRdb ran MiXCR on the PCR reads and lists one entry per CDR3 protein. Seen here are about 590,000 distinct CDR3 sequences, roughly 13% observed once, and the top ten hold 2.2%. Here the sequenced sample was PBMCs, mostly from graft donor cells, taken 360 days after TCRalphabeta/CD19-depleted stem cell transplant. Every receptor here comes from a male patient younger than 18 who had a stem cell transplant for acute myeloid leukemia, so the T cells may come from the graft donor. Each CDR3 is given with its conserved first and last residue. Each record gives: V gene, D gene, J gene, clone size, CDR3 protein, CDR3 DNA. D genes are given only for firm matches. Size values are once, few and many counts, or a class for expanded clones, and some rows have none.

v_gene: TRBV11-3; d_gene: TRBD2; j_gene: TRBJ2-2; abundance: few; CDR3aa: CASSLGGGITGELFF; CDR3nt: TGTGCCAGCAGCTTAGGGGGGGGAATAACCGGGGAGCTGTTTTTT
v_gene: TRBV6-2/TRBV6-3; d_gene: TRBD2; j_gene: TRBJ2-1; abundance: few; CDR3aa: CASSYPLAGGPKSYNEQFF; CDR3nt: TGTGCCAGCAGTTACCCACTAGCGGGAGGCCCAAAATCTTACAATGAGCAGTTCTTC
v_gene: TRBV29-1; d_gene: TRBD1; j_gene: TRBJ2-5; abundance: few; CDR3aa: CSVRTGQETQYF; CDR3nt: TGCAGCGTTCGGACAGGGCAAGAGACCCAGTACTTC
v_gene: TRBV11-1; d_gene: TRBD2; j_gene: TRBJ2-4; abundance: few; CDR3aa: CASSFDPRGGLKNIQYF; CDR3nt: TGTGCCAGCAGCTTCGACCCTCGGGGGGGTTTAAAAAACATTCAGTACTTC
v_gene: TRBV7-3; d_gene: NA; j_gene: TRBJ2-2; abundance: NA; CDR3aa: CASSLYGGFATGELFF; CDR3nt: TGTGCCAGCAGCTTATATGGGGGATTCGCCACCGGGGAGCTGTTTTTT
v_gene: TRBV30; d_gene: TRBD2; j_gene: TRBJ2-7; abundance: few; CDR3aa: CACERVFLAGGVAYEQYF; CDR3nt: TGTGCCTGTGAAAGGGTGTTCCTGGCGGGAGGGGTCGCCTACGAGCAGTACTTC
v_gene: TRBV18; d_gene: NA; j_gene: TRBJ2-1; abundance: NA; CDR3aa: CASSRGPDYNEQFF; CDR3nt: TGTGCCAGCTCACGGGGACCCGATTACAATGAGCAGTTCTTC
v_gene: TRBV5-1; d_gene: TRBD1; j_gene: TRBJ2-2; abundance: few; CDR3aa: CASSFDRAERTGELFF; CDR3nt: TGCGCCAGCAGCTTCGACAGGGCGGAAAGGACGGGGGAGCTGTTTTTT
v_gene: TRBV5-1; d_gene: TRBD1; j_gene: TRBJ2-1; abundance: once; CDR3aa: CASSLGTAPYNEQFF; CDR3nt: TGCGCCAGCAGCCTGGGGACAGCCCCTTACAATGAGCAGTTCTTC
v_gene: TRBV29-1; d_gene: TRBD2; j_gene: TRBJ2-1; abundance: many; CDR3aa: CSVEDWGLAGYNEQFF; CDR3nt: TGCAGCGTTGAAGATTGGGGACTAGCGGGCTACAATGAGCAGTTCTTC
v_gene: TRBV2; d_gene: NA; j_gene: TRBJ1-2; abundance: NA; CDR3aa: CASITGVNYGYTF; CDR3nt: TGTGCCAGCATAACGGGCGTTAACTATGGCTACACCTTC
v_gene: TRBV5-5; d_gene: NA; j_gene: TRBJ2-7; abundance: NA; CDR3aa: CASSLTGTTSYEQYF; CDR3nt: TGTGCCAGCAGCTTGACAGGGACAACAAGCTACGAGCAGTACTTC
v_gene: TRBV16; d_gene: NA; j_gene: TRBJ1-1; abundance: many; CDR3aa: CASSQSTEAFF; CDR3nt: TGTGCCAGCAGCCAATCGACAGAAGCTTTCTTT
v_gene: TRBV18; d_gene: NA; j_gene: TRBJ2-1; abundance: few; CDR3aa: CASSPRQGNEQFF; CDR3nt: TGTGCCAGCTCACCACGGCAGGGGAATGAGCAGTTCTTC
v_gene: TRBV4-3; d_gene: TRBD1; j_gene: TRBJ2-4; abundance: NA; CDR3aa: CASSQVSQGARNIQYF; CDR3nt: TGCGCCAGCAGCCAAGTTTCACAGGGGGCGCGGAACATTCAGTACTTC
v_gene: TRBV12-3/TRBV12-4; d_gene: NA; j_gene: TRBJ2-3; abundance: NA; CDR3aa: CASSFGAEADTQYF; CDR3nt: TGTGCCAGCAGTTTCGGCGCAGAGGCCGATACGCAGTATTTT
v_gene: TRBV4-3; d_gene: NA; j_gene: TRBJ2-5; abundance: few; CDR3aa: CASSQDGRGAGETQYF; CDR3nt: TGCGCCAGCAGCCAAGATGGCAGGGGAGCGGGAGAGACCCAGTACTTC
v_gene: TRBV7-9; d_gene: NA; j_gene: TRBJ2-1; abundance: NA; CDR3aa: CASSPGLRELLRQFF; CDR3nt: TGTGCCAGCAGCCCGGGGTTGAGGGAGCTCCTACGTCAGTTCTTC
v_gene: TRBV24-1; d_gene: TRBD2; j_gene: TRBJ2-1; abundance: many; CDR3aa: CATSSSGRAIDEQFF; CDR3nt: TGTGCCACCAGTTCTAGCGGGAGGGCCATAGATGAGCAGTTCTTC
v_gene: TRBV28; d_gene: TRBD2; j_gene: TRBJ2-1; abundance: many; CDR3aa: CASSRAGATYNEQFF; CDR3nt: TGTGCCAGCAGCCGAGCGGGAGCGACCTACAATGAGCAGTTCTTC
v_gene: TRBV6-2/TRBV6-3; d_gene: NA; j_gene: TRBJ2-3; abundance: few; CDR3aa: CASRRTASTDTQYF; CDR3nt: TGTGCCAGCAGAAGGACAGCAAGCACAGATACGCAGTATTTT
v_gene: TRBV29-1; d_gene: TRBD2; j_gene: TRBJ2-3; abundance: NA; CDR3aa: CSVEEKVLAGGNTQYF; CDR3nt: TGCAGCGTTGAAGAAAAAGTACTAGCGGGAGGAAATACGCAGTATTTT
v_gene: TRBV5-1; d_gene: NA; j_gene: TRBJ1-2; abundance: NA; CDR3aa: CASSRSGAAHGYTF; CDR3nt: TGCGCCAGCAGCCGATCCGGAGCGGCTCATGGCTACACCTTC
v_gene: TRBV12-3/TRBV12-4; d_gene: TRBD2; j_gene: TRBJ2-7; abundance: many; CDR3aa: CASNNPGTSGRYEQYF; CDR3nt: TGTGCCAGCAACAATCCAGGGACTAGCGGGAGGTACGAGCAGTACTTC
v_gene: TRBV3-1; d_gene: TRBD1; j_gene: TRBJ1-2; abundance: many; CDR3aa: CASSRDSFYGYTF; CDR3nt: TGTGCCAGCAGCCGGGACAGCTTCTATGGCTACACCTTC
v_gene: TRBV12-5; d_gene: TRBD2; j_gene: TRBJ2-2; abundance: NA; CDR3aa: CASGPSGRDTGELFF; CDR3nt: TGTGCTAGTGGTCCCAGCGGGAGGGACACCGGGGAGCTGTTTTTT
v_gene: TRBV7-9; d_gene: NA; j_gene: TRBJ2-2; abundance: few; CDR3aa: CASSLTKGNTGELFF; CDR3nt: TGTGCCAGCAGCTTAACAAAGGGGAACACCGGGGAGCTGTTTTTT
v_gene: TRBV4-3; d_gene: TRBD2; j_gene: TRBJ2-1; abundance: NA; CDR3aa: CASSLGLANSEQFF; CDR3nt: TGCGCCAGCAGCCTTGGACTAGCGAATAGTGAGCAGTTCTTC
v_gene: TRBV7-9; d_gene: NA; j_gene: TRBJ2-7; abundance: many; CDR3aa: CASSPSGVFVEQYF; CDR3nt: TGTGCCAGCAGCCCCAGTGGGGTCTTTGTCGAGCAGTACTTC
v_gene: TRBV6-9; d_gene: NA; j_gene: TRBJ2-5; abundance: few; CDR3aa: CAQHKREETQYF; CDR3nt: TGTGCCCAGCACAAGCGGGAAGAGACCCAGTACTTC
v_gene: TRBV24-1; d_gene: NA; j_gene: TRBJ2-2; abundance: many; CDR3aa: CATSENLNTGELFF; CDR3nt: TGTGCCACCAGTGAAAACTTGAACACCGGGGAGCTGTTTTTT
v_gene: TRBV5-1; d_gene: NA; j_gene: TRBJ2-1; abundance: many; CDR3aa: CASSSGLDNEQFF; CDR3nt: TGCGCCAGCAGCTCGGGACTTGACAATGAGCAGTTCTTC
v_gene: TRBV28; d_gene: TRBD1; j_gene: TRBJ1-1; abundance: NA; CDR3aa: CASSSWTGPDYSEAFF; CDR3nt: TGTGCCAGCAGTTCCTGGACAGGCCCCGATTATTCTGAAGCTTTCTTT